The rows below give T cell receptor beta chains drawn from one sample of a study of blood T cell repertoires in COVID-19. Produced via immunoSEQ multiplex PCR; TCRdb's table is partial and in-frame only. Among 150,000 to 200,000 clones listed, 80% to 90% were seen once. Sequencing used peripheral blood. The receptors stem from a woman between 65 and 79 years old with COVID-19, enrolled during active disease. CDR3s include the opening cysteine and the closing phenylalanine or tryptophan. The D gene is left open where the match is weak. Only part of the rows carry a size: once, few, many, or a class if the clone is expanded.

d_call | j_call | clone_size | v_call | cdr3_aa | cdr3_nt
- | TRBJ2-7 | - | TRBV18 | CASSPPSVTYEQYF | TGTGCCAGCTCACCACCTAGCGTAACCTACGAGCAGTACTTC
TRBD1 | TRBJ2-7 | - | TRBV6-5 | CASSLDRVYEQYF | TGTGCCAGCAGCCTCGACAGGGTCTACGAGCAGTACTTC
- | TRBJ2-4 | - | TRBV10-3 | CAISENLAKNIQYF | TGTGCCATCAGTGAAAACTTAGCCAAAAACATTCAGTACTTC
TRBD1 | TRBJ1-5 | - | TRBV30 | CAWSQGQRGQPQHF | TGTGCCTGGAGTCAGGGACAGCGAGGACAGCCCCAGCATTTT
- | TRBJ2-1 | - | TRBV6-5 | CASTIGAGNYNEQFF | TGTGCCAGTACAATCGGGGCGGGAAATTACAATGAGCAGTTCTTC
TRBD2 | TRBJ2-3 | - | TRBV7-3 | CASSLTSGRRDTQYF | TGTGCCAGCAGCTTGACTAGCGGGAGAAGGGATACGCAGTATTTT
- | TRBJ1-3 | - | TRBV9 | CASSVGVGGVSGNTIYF | TGTGCCAGCAGCGTAGGAGTAGGGGGAGTCTCTGGAAACACCATATATTTT
- | TRBJ1-1 | - | TRBV3-1/TRBV3-2 | CASSQAGLNTEAFF | TGTGCCAGCAGCCAAGCAGGGTTGAACACTGAAGCTTTCTTT
TRBD1 | TRBJ1-5 | few | TRBV7-2 | CASSLAPYRGGQGLIDGQPQHF | TGTGCCAGCAGCTTAGCCCCGTACCGAGGGGGACAGGGACTTATTGATGGTCAGCCCCAGCATTTT
- | TRBJ2-7 | - | TRBV11-2 | CASSSWADRRAEQYF | TGTGCCAGCAGCTCATGGGCCGATCGGCGGGCCGAGCAGTACTTC
TRBD1 | TRBJ2-1 | once | TRBV24-1 | CATSDLRQGDEQFF | TGTGCCACCAGTGATTTAAGGCAGGGGGATGAGCAGTTCTTC
- | TRBJ2-7 | - | TRBV9 | CASSVGLDLSSYEQYF | TGTGCCAGCAGCGTAGGGCTAGACTTGAGCTCCTACGAGCAGTACTTC
TRBD2 | TRBJ2-1 | - | TRBV14 | CASSPGPGRYYEQFF | TGTGCCAGCAGCCCCGGTCCCGGGAGGTATTATGAGCAGTTCTTC
- | TRBJ1-1 | - | TRBV29-1 | CSVEGLMNTEAFF | TGCAGCGTTGAAGGGCTGATGAACACTGAAGCTTTCTTT
TRBD2 | TRBJ2-3 | - | TRBV27 | CASSPQSGGPDTQYF | TGTGCCAGCAGTCCCCAATCGGGAGGGCCAGATACGCAGTATTTT
TRBD1 | TRBJ1-4 | - | TRBV3-1/TRBV3-2 | CASSLQGANEKLFF | TGTGCCAGCAGCCTCCAGGGGGCTAATGAAAAACTGTTTTTT